This T cell receptor beta chain derives from a study of CD8+CD57+ T cells in acquired aplastic anemia. General study results and limits: Fewer than 30 shared CD8+ CDR3s appeared highly expressed within patients' immunodominant clones.

Remarks on this clonotype: Its cognate antigen is unknown. Its ends do not fully match the called genes, so a read error is possible.

The template used for profiling TCR beta VDJ and CDR3 was genomic DNA. TCRdb processed the reads anew with MiXCR; each CDR3 protein has one entry. Of approximately 70,000 distinct CDR3 sequences listed, under 55% are singletons. Germline V gene data show CDR1 as SNHLY and CDR2 as FYNNEI. The CDR3 sequence is 14 residues long. Sequenced sample: sorted CD4+, CD8+, or CD8+CD57+ T cells (not recorded which) from PBMCs. The sequence was obtained from a human donor in good health, serving as a control. This chain connects TRBV2 to TRBJ2-1, with D possibly TRBD2 on 6 matching bases. CDR3 nucleotides: TGTGCCAGCAGGGAAGGGAGGTCCTACAATGAGCAGTTCTTC. The encoded protein is CASREGRSYNEQFF.